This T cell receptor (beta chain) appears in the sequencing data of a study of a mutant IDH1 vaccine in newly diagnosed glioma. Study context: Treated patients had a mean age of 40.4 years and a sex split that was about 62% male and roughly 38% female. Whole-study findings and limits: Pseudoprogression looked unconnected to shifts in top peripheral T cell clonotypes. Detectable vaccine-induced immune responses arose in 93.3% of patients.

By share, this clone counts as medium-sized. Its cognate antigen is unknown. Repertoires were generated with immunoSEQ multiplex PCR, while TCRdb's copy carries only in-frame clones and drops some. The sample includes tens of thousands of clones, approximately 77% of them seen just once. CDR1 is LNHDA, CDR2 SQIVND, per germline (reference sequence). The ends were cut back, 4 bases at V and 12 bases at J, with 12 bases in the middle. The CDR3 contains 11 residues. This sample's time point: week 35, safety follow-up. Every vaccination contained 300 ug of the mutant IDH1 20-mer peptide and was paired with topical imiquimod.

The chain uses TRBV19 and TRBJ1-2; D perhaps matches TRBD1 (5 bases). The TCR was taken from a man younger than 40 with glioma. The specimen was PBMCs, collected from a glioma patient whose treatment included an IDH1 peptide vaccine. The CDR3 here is CASSTGRQHTF. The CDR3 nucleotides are TGTGCCAGTAGTACCGGCCGACAGCACACCTTC.